This record concerns one T cell receptor beta chain sequence. Some clones are missing from TCRdb's copy, which holds only in-frame ones; the method was immunoSEQ multiplex PCR. The table shows around 300,000 clones, with 85% to 90% occurring only once. Treatment reported: around 19 received Ad26.COV2.S at low or high dose, single or two shots; five or six received placebo; per-sample allocation not given. Sample collection was performed on day 63 after the first vaccine or placebo injection. Recruitment in Boston yielded a donor of adult age, 18-55 years. Vaccine was an Ad26 vector expressing Wuhan-strain SARS-CoV-2 spike. These data are taken from a study of Ad26.COV2.S vaccination and SARS-CoV-2 variants. The clonotype was recovered from a person aged 18-65 years who received the Ad26.COV2.S COVID-19 vaccine or a placebo. Sequenced material: peripheral blood, taken in a trial of Ad26.COV2.S vaccine versus placebo.

The DNA for the CDR3 is TGTGCCAGCAGCCAAGCCCACGACCGGTCGAATGAAAAACTGTTTTTT. It specifies CASSQAHDRSNEKLFF. The chain links TRBV3-1 (or the pseudogene TRBV3-2) to TRBJ1-4, with D unclear. Trimming cost V 1 base and J 5 bases, with 14 bases left between them. Per germline, CDR1 LGHDT and CDR2 YNNKEL (reference sequence). The CDR3 length is 16 residues.